One T cell receptor beta chain is described in this entry. The antigen is unknown. The data were taken from a study of shared clonotypes between healthy human individuals. Across the study: Donors, aged 18 to 49, were a couple of women and a few men.

The CDR3 has 16 residues. V was trimmed by 3 bases and J by 10 bases, leaving 23 bases between them. From germline, CDR1 is SGHNT and CDR2 YYREEE (reference sequence). In the original analysis: Filtering differed since immunoSEQ provided only junctions, with no quality scores. Clones were sequenced by immunoSEQ multiplex PCR, and TCRdb holds only the in-frame ones, with some missing. V, J and clone size are taken as reported in that table, and D and trimming were inferred from the DNA itself. The top ten clones hold less than 0.13% of a sample with hundreds of thousands of clones, approximately 96% of them seen once. Whole-study findings and limits: Clonotypes which were not shared had lower generation probabilities than clonotypes that all four donors shared.

As defined, naive CD8 cells were CD45RO-negative and positively selected for CCR7, with terminally differentiated effector memory CD45RA+ cells excluded. All of the donors resided in Nashville, Tennessee, and each was a Caucasian adult. The specimen was naive CD8+ T cells sorted from blood. The TCR comes from a woman in her 30s in good health. V usage is TRBV5-4 and J usage is TRBJ2-1; TRBD1 or TRBD2 may be the D gene (5 bases each). The CDR3 DNA sequence: TGTGCCAGCAGCTGGGCTTCCAGGGTCCCTACGGGGGAGCAGTTCTTC. Translating it yields CASSWASRVPTGEQFF.